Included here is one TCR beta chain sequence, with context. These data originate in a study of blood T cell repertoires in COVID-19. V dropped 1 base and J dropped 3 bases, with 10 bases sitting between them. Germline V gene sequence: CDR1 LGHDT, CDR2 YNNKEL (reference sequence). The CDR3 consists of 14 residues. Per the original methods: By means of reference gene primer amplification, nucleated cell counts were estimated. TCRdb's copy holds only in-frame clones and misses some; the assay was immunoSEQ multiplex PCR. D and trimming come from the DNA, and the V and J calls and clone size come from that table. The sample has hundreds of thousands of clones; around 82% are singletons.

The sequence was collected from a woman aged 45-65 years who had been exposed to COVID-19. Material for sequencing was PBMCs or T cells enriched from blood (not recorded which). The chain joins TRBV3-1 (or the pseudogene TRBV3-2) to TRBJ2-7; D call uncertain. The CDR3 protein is CASSQARLGYEQYF. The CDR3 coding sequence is TGTGCCAGCAGCCAAGCTAGGCTCGGCTACGAGCAGTACTTC.